The present TCR beta chain was sequenced within a study of Ad26.COV2.S vaccination and SARS-CoV-2 variants. Notes on the study in general: Vaccine recipients and placebo recipients showed similar non-spike TCR breadth.

The CDR3 consists of 15 residues. CDR1 and CDR2 (germline): ENHRY, SYGVKD. V lost 5 bases, J lost 6 bases, and 9 bases stayed unmatched. About this clone itself: What it recognizes is unknown.

Clones were sequenced by immunoSEQ multiplex PCR, and TCRdb holds only the in-frame ones, with some missing. The sample yields fewer than 55,000 clones, approximately 80% seen once. The specimen comprised peripheral blood, sampled after recovery from COVID-19. The chain is built from TRBV10-3 and TRBJ2-2; TRBD2 matches at 7 bases. The receptor was isolated from a human donor who had recovered from COVID-19. The chain's CDR3 is CAISQRDPKSGELFF. In DNA, the CDR3 is TGTGCCATCAGTCAGCGGGACCCTAAATCCGGGGAGCTGTTTTTT.